The 2 T cell receptor beta chains below all came from one sample that was sequenced in a study of PD-L1 blockade in urothelial cancer. TCRdb keeps only in-frame clones here, not all; method: immunoSEQ multiplex PCR. Of about 84,000 clones listed, roughly 87% are singletons. The specimen was PBMCs, collected around atezolizumab (anti-PD-L1) treatment. The receptors derive from a man between 65 and 85 years old with urothelial cancer.

The genes are TRBV12-5 and TRBJ2-3, with 9 bases that match TRBD2. CDR1 and CDR2 (germline): LGHNT, FRNRAP. The CDR3 loop spans 17 amino acids. V lost 8 bases to trimming and J lost 4 bases; unmatched junction nucleotides: 16. The CDR3 protein is CASRDRGGRAGADTQYF. The CDR3 nucleotides read TGTGCTAGTCGGGATAGGGGCGGGAGGGCCGGCGCAGATACGCAGTATTTT.

V and J are TRBV19 and TRBJ1-1, with D possibly being TRBD1 (6 bases). Looked up from germline, CDR1 is LNHDA and CDR2 is SQIVND (reference sequence). The CDR3 is made up of 15 amino acids. V lost 5 bases and J lost 1, with 14 bases in between. CDR3 nucleotides: TGTGCCAGTAGTCCCCGGGGGGCGACGAACACTGAAGCTTTCTTT. Its protein is CASSPRGATNTEAFF.